This is a list of T cell receptor beta chains from one sample in a study of regulatory T cells in long-lasting Graves disease. Each CDR3 protein gets one entry after TCRdb re-called the multiplex PCR reads with MiXCR. Here the sample spans 300,000 to 450,000 distinct CDR3 sequences, about a sixth being singletons. The sample was peripheral blood mononuclear cells (PBMCs), taken at new diagnosis, from a patient treated with antithyroid drugs. The receptors were gathered from a female donor with Graves disease. The CDR3 runs from the conserved cysteine through the conserved F or W. The order of the fields is J gene, V gene, CDR3 protein.

j_gene: TRBJ2-1; v_gene: TRBV7-9; CDR3aa: CASSTSAGGGEQFF
j_gene: TRBJ1-1; v_gene: TRBV25-1; CDR3aa: CASSDQWTVQEAFF
j_gene: TRBJ1-2; v_gene: TRBV12-3/TRBV12-4; CDR3aa: CASRRTEFYGYTF
j_gene: TRBJ2-3; v_gene: TRBV20-1; CDR3aa: CSAGGPHDGDTQYF
j_gene: TRBJ1-5; v_gene: TRBV3-1; CDR3aa: CASSQGTPNQPQHF
j_gene: TRBJ2-3; v_gene: TRBV5-4; CDR3aa: CASSMVYGGGYWSTDTQYF
j_gene: TRBJ1-4; v_gene: TRBV30; CDR3aa: CAWSQENLNEKLFF
j_gene: TRBJ1-1; v_gene: TRBV18; CDR3aa: CASSPTDPRLGTEAFF
j_gene: TRBJ2-1; v_gene: TRBV30; CDR3aa: CAWTVAGRNEQFF
j_gene: TRBJ2-3; v_gene: TRBV10-3; CDR3aa: CAISESLRQGSDTQYF
j_gene: TRBJ1-5; v_gene: TRBV19; CDR3aa: CASSIDGTGGNQPQHF
j_gene: TRBJ1-1; v_gene: TRBV28; CDR3aa: CASTQAMNTEAFF
j_gene: TRBJ1-1; v_gene: TRBV19; CDR3aa: CASIEDSSTEAFF
j_gene: TRBJ1-1; v_gene: TRBV19; CDR3aa: CASRPTGLYTEAFF
j_gene: TRBJ2-1; v_gene: TRBV30; CDR3aa: CAWSHGSSYNEQFF
j_gene: TRBJ2-1; v_gene: TRBV7-9; CDR3aa: CASSKTSGSYNEQFF
j_gene: TRBJ2-6; v_gene: TRBV7-2; CDR3aa: CASSVSSGANVLTF
j_gene: TRBJ2-7; v_gene: TRBV6-1; CDR3aa: CASTRDRFSEQYF
j_gene: TRBJ1-2; v_gene: TRBV20-1; CDR3aa: CSARDPDRAYYGYTF
j_gene: TRBJ2-5; v_gene: TRBV7-2; CDR3aa: CASSPRPKETQYF
j_gene: TRBJ2-2; v_gene: TRBV7-6; CDR3aa: CASTPGAGGSTGELFF
j_gene: TRBJ2-2; v_gene: TRBV4-1; CDR3aa: CASSRAGGPNTGELFF
j_gene: TRBJ2-1; v_gene: TRBV4-1; CDR3aa: CASSQCLAGEHEQFF
j_gene: TRBJ2-3; v_gene: TRBV12-3/TRBV12-4; CDR3aa: CASSPPGVPDTQYF
j_gene: TRBJ1-5; v_gene: TRBV6-2/TRBV6-3; CDR3aa: CASSLTGFANQPQHF
j_gene: TRBJ1-2; v_gene: TRBV20-1; CDR3aa: CSARDIHSSEEGHGYTF
j_gene: TRBJ1-2; v_gene: TRBV7-9; CDR3aa: CASSLAGAGHPKRGYTF
j_gene: TRBJ1-3; v_gene: TRBV13; CDR3aa: CASRSTSTIYF
j_gene: TRBJ1-5; v_gene: TRBV10-2; CDR3aa: CASSDSQGGSQPQHF
j_gene: TRBJ2-3; v_gene: TRBV2; CDR3aa: CASRLNRSPGIDTQYF
j_gene: TRBJ2-2; v_gene: TRBV3-1; CDR3aa: CASSQGLAGVTGELFF
j_gene: TRBJ2-7; v_gene: TRBV28; CDR3aa: CASTYRDEQYF
j_gene: TRBJ1-1; v_gene: TRBV10-1; CDR3aa: CASSERGLGEAFF
j_gene: TRBJ1-1; v_gene: TRBV2; CDR3aa: CASSESLKNRKVEAFF
j_gene: TRBJ2-7; v_gene: TRBV13; CDR3aa: CASSPKDSSYEQYF
j_gene: TRBJ1-1; v_gene: TRBV11-2; CDR3aa: CASSLDRGLSYTEAFF
j_gene: TRBJ1-1; v_gene: TRBV6-1; CDR3aa: CASSQGSAVDTEAFF
j_gene: TRBJ2-6; v_gene: TRBV27; CDR3aa: CASSFAESGPLQPGGVLTF
j_gene: TRBJ1-6; v_gene: TRBV19; CDR3aa: CASSIPGMSNSPLHF
j_gene: TRBJ2-6; v_gene: TRBV12-3/TRBV12-4; CDR3aa: CASSGKANVLTF
j_gene: TRBJ1-2; v_gene: TRBV12-3/TRBV12-4; CDR3aa: CASSPRQGYGYTF
j_gene: TRBJ1-5; v_gene: TRBV12-3/TRBV12-4; CDR3aa: CASNQGQGEVNQPQHF
j_gene: TRBJ2-1; v_gene: TRBV27; CDR3aa: CASSLGRKYNEQFF
j_gene: TRBJ2-7; v_gene: TRBV6-1; CDR3aa: CASSRDSASEQYF
j_gene: TRBJ2-1; v_gene: TRBV20-1; CDR3aa: CSARPAGVWDPPYNEQFF
j_gene: TRBJ2-7; v_gene: TRBV9; CDR3aa: CASSTGTSGSYEQYF
j_gene: TRBJ2-5; v_gene: TRBV6-1; CDR3aa: CASSEVVGHQQETQYF
j_gene: TRBJ2-7; v_gene: TRBV27; CDR3aa: CASSFKTGSIFAYEQYF
j_gene: TRBJ1-2; v_gene: TRBV12-3/TRBV12-4; CDR3aa: CAGSPAAGAYGYTF
j_gene: TRBJ1-3; v_gene: TRBV20-1; CDR3aa: CSASPGAEAPGNTIYF
j_gene: TRBJ2-3; v_gene: TRBV6-2/TRBV6-3; CDR3aa: CASSANTYTDTQYF
j_gene: TRBJ1-2; v_gene: TRBV20-1; CDR3aa: CSARDLRQGLGYGYTF
j_gene: TRBJ2-6; v_gene: TRBV9; CDR3aa: CASSVVTSGANVLTF
j_gene: TRBJ2-4; v_gene: TRBV27; CDR3aa: CASSPHARGPGGDIQYF
j_gene: TRBJ1-2; v_gene: TRBV30; CDR3aa: CAWSVREANYGYTF
j_gene: TRBJ2-7; v_gene: TRBV15; CDR3aa: CATSSIWGRSYEQYF
j_gene: TRBJ1-3; v_gene: TRBV11-2; CDR3aa: CASSYTGGMASGNTIYF